The present entry profiles one TCR beta chain with its context. In the original analysis: Estimates of nucleated cell counts were drawn from the amplification of reference gene primers. The repertoire was sequenced with immunoSEQ multiplex PCR; TCRdb's copy has only in-frame clones and lacks some. V, J and clone size derive from that table, while D and trimming were established from the DNA sequence. Of around 250,000 clones in the sample, 80% to 90% are singletons; the top ten hold more than 8.5%. These data come from a study of blood T cell repertoires in COVID-19. Study-wide context: Researchers got acute and convalescent COVID-19 samples from the United States, Italy and Spain. Sample material is recorded as cDNA or gDNA derived from T cells, B-cell-depleted T cells, or PBMCs.

Germline-derived CDR1 and CDR2 are SQVTM and ANQGSEA. The CDR3 contains 13 residues. V lost 3 bases, J lost 5 bases, and 11 bases lay in between. Seattle-derived patients entered the study during active infection and were followed longitudinally. This sequence originates from a woman in her seventies with COVID-19, enrolled during active disease. Sequences were obtained from peripheral blood. The rearrangement uses TRBV29-1 and TRBJ1-3; D unresolved. The chain's CDR3 is CSVESGVRNTIYF. The CDR3 DNA reads as TGCAGCGTTGAGTCCGGGGTTCGAAACACCATATATTTT.